The 22 T cell receptor beta chains listed next were all sequenced from one sample in a study of T cells in women clearing cervical HPV infection. Sequencing used immunoSEQ multiplex PCR; TCRdb keeps in-frame clones, though not all of them. The sample totals about 35,000 clones. The sequenced sample consisted of blood buffy coat. These TCRs come from a woman between 18 and 70 years old with a cervical HPV16 infection that either progressed to CIN3+ or cleared (not recorded which).

For this clone: The read falls 3 residues short of the CDR3 end, and the missing part is taken from the germline J gene. The chain recombines TRBV7-3 with TRBJ2-6, with a possible D match to TRBD2 (5 bases). V lost 5 bases, J lost 4 bases, and 12 bases lay in between. This CDR3 has 15 residues. The germline CDR1 and CDR2 sequences are SGHTA and FQGTGA. The CDR3 bases that were read are TGTGCCAGCAGCCTAAGCGGTATCGGGGCCAACGTC. Its translation: CASSLSGIGANV. The whole CDR3 protein reads CASSLSGIGANVLTF.

As for this clone: Read sequence stops 3 residues before the CDR3 end, and the germline J gene provides the missing end. This rearrangement joins TRBV10-3 to TRBJ1-2; tentatively, D is TRBD1 (5 bases). The CDR3 has 14 residues. From germline, CDR1 is ENHRY and CDR2 SYGVKD. V lost 4 bases and J lost 1, with 10 bases in between. The CDR3 reads CAISAGGLNYGYTF. The covered CDR3 bases are TGTGCCATCAGTGCCGGGGGACTTAACTATGGC.

Note on this clone: The CDR3 end lies 3 residues beyond the end of the read and is filled in from the germline J gene. The gene calls are TRBV7-2 and TRBJ2-7, with TRBD1 as a possible D gene (5 bases). CDR1 is SGHTA and CDR2 is FQGNSA in the germline V gene. The V end was cut by 5 bases, the J end by 5 bases, with 13 bases between. The CDR3 is 13 residues long. CDR3 protein: CASSGAVAHEQYF. The covered CDR3 bases are TGTGCCAGCAGCGGGGCCGTGGCCCACGAG.

Details on this clone: Read sequence stops 3 residues before the CDR3 end, and the germline J gene provides the missing end. The genes are TRBV18 and TRBJ2-2, with a weak D call TRBD1 (5 bases). V gave up 3 bases and J gave up 2 bases, with 10 bases separating them. The germline gives CDR1 KGHSH, CDR2 LQKENI. CDR3 length equals 15 residues. CDR3 in amino acids: CASSPQGFNTGELFF. Incomplete CDR3 DNA: TGTGCCAGCTCACCCCAGGGATTTAACACCGGGGAG.

Points on this clone: The CDR3 goes on 3 residues after the read ends, and that part is filled in from the germline J gene. The rearrangement joins TRBV7-9 to TRBJ2-5; D perhaps matches TRBD2 (5 bases). Trimming removed 2 bases at V and 2 bases at J, with 12 bases between. The CDR3 has 15 amino acids. From germline, CDR1 is SEHNR and CDR2 FQNEAQ (reference sequence). The covered CDR3 bases are TGTGCCAGCAGCTTACGGGGTAGTGATCAAGAGACC. Translation: CASSLRGSDQET. The full CDR3 is CASSLRGSDQETQYF.

Turning to this clone: The read is 3 residues too short to cover the CDR3 end, so that end is filled in from the germline J gene. This rearrangement joins TRBV20-1 to TRBJ2-2; 7 bases are shared with TRBD2. This CDR3 region has 14 residues. J lost 0 bases, V lost 6 bases, and 4 bases had no gene match. CDR1 and CDR2 (germline): DFQATT, SNEGSKA (reference sequence). CDR3 amino acids: CSARGETNTGELFF. The covered CDR3 bases are TGCAGTGCCCGGGGGGAGACGAACACCGGGGAG.

The sequenced part of the CDR3 DNA is TGCGCCAGCGACGAGGGGTTGAGTGGGGCCAACGTC. Translation: CASDEGLSGANV. The whole CDR3 sequence reads CASDEGLSGANVLTF. The genes are TRBV5-1 and TRBJ2-6, with D possibly called TRBD1 or TRBD2 (5 bases each). The read ends 3 residues early relative to the CDR3; the germline J gene fills the gap. Germline lookup yields CDR1 SGHRS and CDR2 YFSETQ. The CDR3 extends over 15 amino acids. Trimming stripped 7 bases from V and 3 bases from J, with 14 bases between.

As regards this clone: The read ends 3 residues before the CDR3 terminus; that terminus is restored from the germline J gene. This chain uses TRBV29-1 with TRBJ2-2; the D gene is possibly TRBD2 (7 bases). The V end lost 4 bases, the J end lost 2 bases, and 14 bases lay between the germline ends. Germline CDR1 and CDR2: SQVTM and ANQGSEA. This CDR3 is built from 15 residues. The covered CDR3 bases are TGCAGCGTTGTCGCCGGGGGGCTTAACACCGGGGAG. Translation: CSVVAGGLNTGE. The whole CDR3 protein reads CSVVAGGLNTGELFF.

Comment on this clone: The DNA ends 3 residues before the CDR3 does, and the rest of the CDR3 is filled in from the germline J gene. The chain links TRBV5-1 to TRBJ1-6, with TRBD1 as a possible D gene (5 bases). Germline V gene data show CDR1 as SGHRS and CDR2 as YFSETQ. The CDR3 covers 14 residues. The germline V and J ends were trimmed by 3 bases and 7 bases, with 11 bases remaining between them. This chain's CDR3 is CASSSEGVNSPLHF. The CDR3 bases that were read are TGCGCCAGCAGCTCGGAAGGGGTCAATTCACCC.

Worth noting for this clone: The CDR3 end is not reached by the read, which stops 3 residues before it; the germline J gene fills it in. The chain recombines TRBV19 with TRBJ1-1; TRBD1 aligns across 10 bases. Germline values: CDR1 LNHDA, CDR2 SQIVND (reference sequence). CDR3 length: 14 amino acids. The junction had 4 bases not matched to a gene; V was cut back by 5 bases and J by 4 bases. CDR3 DNA, as far as it was read: TGTGCCAGTAGTGTGGACAGGGGGATCACTGAA. Translated: CASSVDRGITE. The CDR3 reads in full as CASSVDRGITEAFF.

The CDR3 spells CASIPGQGLNEQFF. Incomplete CDR3 DNA: TGTGCCAGTATACCGGGACAGGGTTTAAATGAG. V usage is TRBV19 and J usage is TRBJ2-1, with 9 nucleotides matching TRBD1. The CDR3 end falls 3 residues outside the read, so it is completed with the germline J gene. The V gene end was trimmed by 7 bases and the J gene end by 7 bases; junction bases not matched to a gene: 8. There are 14 residues in the CDR3. Germline V gives CDR1 LNHDA, CDR2 SQIVND (reference sequence).

Regarding this clone: The CDR3 end lies 3 residues beyond the end of the read and is filled in from the germline J gene. The V gene is TRBV19, the J gene TRBJ2-2; D uncertain. Germline V gene sequence: CDR1 LNHDA, CDR2 SQIVND (reference sequence). This CDR3 contains 12 residues. The covered CDR3 bases are TGTGCCAGTAGGCGAGCGAATGAAAAG. It specifies CASRRANEK. The full CDR3 protein reads CASRRANEKLFF.

Details on this clone: From the germline J gene comes the end of the CDR3, since the read stops 3 residues before it. V usage is TRBV7-9 and J usage is TRBJ2-2, with 7 bases aligning to TRBD2. The CDR3 runs to 15 residues. V dropped 3 bases and J dropped 2; count of bases not matched to a gene: 3. Germline CDR1 reads SEHNR; CDR2 reads FQNEAQ (reference sequence). The CDR3 is CASSFGLGNTGELFF. CDR3 DNA (partial): TGTGCCAGCAGCTTCGGACTAGGAAACACCGGGGAG.

To note about this clone: One end of the junction varies from germline; a read error may be responsible. The read terminates 3 residues ahead of where the CDR3 ends, so the germline J gene completes it. The identical CDR3 is also encoded by other nucleotide sequences in the sample. V gene TRBV7-6 combines with J gene TRBJ1-3; no clear D. In germline, CDR1 is SGHVS, CDR2 FNYEAQ. This CDR3 spans 14 amino acids. CDR3 sequence reads: CASSQQTPGNTIYF. The DNA read from the CDR3 is TGTGCCAGCAGCCAACAGACACCTGGAAACACG.

Note on this clone: The read ends 3 residues before the CDR3 terminus; that terminus is restored from the germline J gene. The chain uses TRBV10-2 and TRBJ1-2, with 8 bases that match TRBD1. Germline V gives CDR1 WSHSY, CDR2 SAAADI. The CDR3 has 14 residues. V dropped 8 bases and J dropped 6; count of bases not matched to a gene: 11. The CDR3 is CASFAFDRGDGYTF. The covered CDR3 bases are TGCGCCAGCTTCGCCTTCGACAGGGGAGATGGC.

As concerns this clone: With the read ending 3 residues before the CDR3 end, the germline J gene is used to fill in that end. V and J are TRBV20-1 and TRBJ2-5, with TRBD1 as a possible D gene (8 bases). This CDR3 spans 15 amino acids. V was pared by 6 bases and J by 5 bases, with 22 bases between. Germline V gene lookup returns CDR1 DFQATT and CDR2 SNEGSKA (reference sequence). The DNA read from the CDR3 is TGCAGTGCCCCGGGCACAGGGGGGGCGGGGGAGACC. Translation: CSAPGTGGAGET. The full CDR3 sequence reads CSAPGTGGAGETQYF.

On this clone itself: The read terminates 3 residues before the CDR3 end, so the remaining end is supplied by the germline J gene. V gene TRBV7-8 combines with J gene TRBJ2-3; TRBD1 matches 7 bases. Germline V gene sequence: CDR1 SGHVS, CDR2 FQNEAQ. V was pared by 4 bases and J by 2 bases, with 9 bases of the junction left unmatched. The CDR3 totals 16 residues. The covered CDR3 bases are TGTGCCAGCAGCTCTCTAGGAAGGGGGCCCACAGATACG. It translates to CASSSLGRGPTDT. The full CDR3 is CASSSLGRGPTDTQYF.

With regard to this clone: The DNA ends 3 residues before the CDR3 does, and the rest of the CDR3 is filled in from the germline J gene. This chain joins TRBV18 and TRBJ2-6; 12 nucleotides match TRBD1. Germline-derived CDR1 and CDR2 are KGHSH and LQKENI. The J segment lost 0 bases and the V segment lost 2 bases, leaving 8 bases of the junction unmatched. CDR3 length: 20 amino acids. This chain's CDR3 is CASSPLGQGAQGSGANVLTF. The part of the CDR3 DNA that was read is TGTGCCAGCTCACCATTGGGACAGGGGGCGCAGGGCTCTGGGGCCAACGTC.

As to this clone: The read ends 3 residues before the CDR3 terminus; that terminus is restored from the germline J gene. The genes are TRBV5-1 and TRBJ2-2, with 7 bases fitting TRBD1. The germline gives CDR1 SGHRS, CDR2 YFSETQ. V trimming: 0 bases; J trimming: 7 bases; junction bases outside the gene matches: 12. The CDR3 sequence is 17 residues long. The sequenced CDR3 bases are TGCGCCAGCAGCTTGGATAGGGGGCATTACGGAGGCGGGGAG. It encodes CASSLDRGHYGGGE. The whole CDR3 sequence reads CASSLDRGHYGGGELFF.

As concerns this clone: The read stops 3 residues short of the end of the CDR3; the missing end is completed from the germline J gene. The gene calls are TRBV5-6 and TRBJ1-4, with 8 bases matching TRBD1. CDR1 and CDR2 from the germline V gene are SGHDT and YYEEEE. CDR3 length: 15 amino acids. The part of the CDR3 DNA that was read is TGTGCCAGCAGCCAGGGGGCGCTTTATAATTCACCA. Translating it yields CASSQGALYNSP. The whole CDR3 protein reads CASSQGALYNSPLFF.

With respect to this clone: Read coverage stops 3 residues before the CDR3 terminus; the germline J gene supplies the remainder. The chain combines TRBV6-1 with TRBJ2-1; D not certain. Germline CDR1 is MNHNS and CDR2 is SASEGT. The V end lost 2 bases, the J end lost 7 bases, and 9 bases lay between the germline ends. CDR3 length equals 13 residues. CDR3 region: CASSEKQWNEQFF. The covered CDR3 bases are TGTGCCAGCAGTGAAAAACAGTGGAATGAG.

Turning to this clone: Read data end 3 residues before the CDR3 end; the end is taken from the germline J gene. V and J are TRBV10-3 and TRBJ1-1; TRBD1 matches 7 bases. CDR3 size: 17 residues. V was clipped by 0 bases and J by 5 bases; unmatched bases: 12. Germline-derived CDR1 and CDR2 are ENHRY and SYGVKD. Incomplete CDR3 DNA: TGTGCCATCAGTGAGTCGGTGGTGGGACAGAAGAGAACTGAA. Residues: CAISESVVGQKRTE. From start to end, the CDR3 is CAISESVVGQKRTEAFF.